This T cell receptor (beta chain) was retrieved from a study of a mutant IDH1 vaccine in newly diagnosed glioma. Only in-frame clones appear in the TCRdb table, and some are missing; sequencing was by immunoSEQ multiplex PCR. The data contain fewer than 65,000 clones, approximately 80% of them seen just once; the ten biggest clones take up 5% to 6.5%. With regard to this clone: Its antigen is unknown.

Time point in this sample: week 11, during vaccination. Vaccinated patients received 300 ug of mutant IDH1 20-mer peptide per dose, with topical imiquimod. Sequencing was performed on PBMCs, taken from a glioma patient whose treatment included an IDH1 peptide vaccine. This receptor was obtained from a man aged 45-65 years with glioma.

The CDR3 DNA reads as TGTGCCAGCAGCGTCGGTTGGGACGCTGAAGCTTTCTTT. Its protein is CASSVGWDAEAFF. V and J are TRBV9 and TRBJ1-1; D may be TRBD1 (5 bases). CDR3 length equals 13 residues. V gave up 2 bases and J gave up 6 bases, with 11 bases separating them. Germline lookup yields CDR1 SGDLS and CDR2 YYNGEE.